These T cell receptor beta chains were read from a single sample in a study of blood T cell repertoires in COVID-19. This table comes from immunoSEQ multiplex PCR, and its TCRdb copy is limited to in-frame clones, with some not included. Among fewer than 200,000 clones listed, around 90% were seen once. The specimen was peripheral blood. All receptors come from a man aged 18 to 29 with COVID-19, enrolled during active disease. CDR3s include the opening cysteine and the closing phenylalanine or tryptophan. The D gene is left open where the match is weak. A row's size may be missing; if present it is once, few, many or a size class.

>-|-|TRBV19|TRBJ1-5
CASSIATGRNQPQHF
TGTGCCAGTAGTATCGCAACAGGTCGAAATCAGCCCCAGCATTTT
>-|-|TRBV3-1/TRBV3-2|TRBJ2-7
CASSRGDLREQYF
TGTGCCAGCAGCCGGGGGGATCTCAGAGAGCAGTACTTC
>-|-|TRBV19|TRBJ2-7
CASSGGSGHEQYF
TGTGCCAGTAGTGGAGGCTCAGGCCACGAGCAGTACTTC
>-|TRBD1|TRBV28|TRBJ1-5
CASSRQGWGQPQHF
TGTGCCAGCAGCCGACAGGGTTGGGGTCAGCCCCAGCATTTT
>-|-|TRBV28|TRBJ2-4
CASTTILRGIAKNIQYF
TGTGCCAGCACAACCATTCTCAGGGGAATCGCCAAAAACATTCAGTACTTC
>-|-|TRBV27|TRBJ2-1
CASSLGGVYEQFF
TGTGCCAGCAGCCTAGGGGGGGTCTATGAGCAGTTCTTC
>-|TRBD1|TRBV7-9|TRBJ1-3
CASTHPGRGDENTIYF
TGTGCCAGCACCCACCCCGGCAGGGGGGATGAAAACACCATATATTTT
>-|TRBD1|TRBV27|TRBJ1-5
CAVGGQPQHF
TGTGCCGTAGGGGGCCAGCCCCAGCATTTT
>-|TRBD1|TRBV6-5|TRBJ2-7
CASYEQGKYEQYF
TGTGCCAGCTACGAACAGGGGAAGTACGAGCAGTACTTC
>-|TRBD1|TRBV9|TRBJ2-7
CASSVGGQGAYEQYF
TGTGCCAGCAGCGTAGGAGGACAGGGGGCCTACGAGCAGTACTTC
>-|-|TRBV5-1|TRBJ1-6
CASGSSYNSPLHF
TGCGCCAGCGGGAGCTCCTATAATTCACCCCTCCACTTT
>-|-|TRBV4-3|TRBJ2-7
CASSQGLRLSYEQYF
TGCGCCAGCAGCCAAGGTCTGCGTCTCTCCTACGAGCAGTACTTC
>-|-|TRBV15|TRBJ2-3
CATSRLVSTDTQYF
TGTGCCACCAGCAGACTAGTGAGCACAGATACGCAGTATTTT
>-|TRBD1|TRBV28|TRBJ2-7
CASSLSPGGYEQYF
TGTGCCAGCAGTTTGAGTCCAGGGGGCTACGAGCAGTACTTC
>few|-|TRBV9|TRBJ1-6
CASSVDWGRNSPLHF
TGTGCCAGCAGCGTAGATTGGGGGAGGAATTCACCCCTCCACTTT
>-|-|TRBV11-1|TRBJ2-7
CASSSPGLLGQYF
TGTGCCAGCAGCTCCCCCGGACTGCTGGGGCAGTACTTC
>-|TRBD1|TRBV28|TRBJ2-7
CASSSPRTLGQGESYEQYF
TGTGCCAGCAGTTCCCCTAGAACCTTGGGACAGGGCGAGTCCTACGAGCAGTACTTC
>-|-|TRBV27|TRBJ1-6
CASMGQYNSPLHF
TGTGCCAGCATGGGGCAATATAATTCACCCCTCCACTTT
>-|TRBD1|TRBV5-6|TRBJ2-2
CASSDRGLVPGELFF
TGTGCCAGCAGCGACAGGGGGTTGGTCCCCGGGGAGCTGTTTTTT
>-|-|TRBV28|TRBJ1-5
CASSLPIQGLGGHQPQHF
TGTGCCAGCAGTTTACCCATACAGGGTTTAGGAGGTCATCAGCCCCAGCATTTT
>-|TRBD1|TRBV5-6|TRBJ1-3
CASSLGTGSGNTIYF
TGTGCCAGCAGCTTAGGGACAGGCTCTGGAAACACCATATATTTT
>-|-|TRBV5-4|TRBJ2-1
CASSSGLTNNEQFF
TGTGCCAGCAGCTCCGGACTAACTAACAATGAGCAGTTCTTC
>-|-|TRBV7-9|TRBJ2-1
CASSRRGGSSYNEQFF
TGTGCCAGCAGCCGACGTGGGGGGAGCTCCTACAATGAGCAGTTCTTC
>-|-|TRBV27|TRBJ2-7
CASSLSSRGHEQYF
TGTGCCAGCAGTTTATCTAGCAGGGGTCACGAGCAGTACTTC
>-|TRBD2|TRBV29-1|TRBJ2-1
CSVEVAGGGYNEQFF
TGCAGCGTTGAAGTAGCGGGCGGGGGGTACAATGAGCAGTTCTTC
>once|-|TRBV7-2|TRBJ2-1
CASSLKVGGYNEQFF
TGTGCCAGCAGCTTAAAGGTGGGGGGCTACAATGAGCAGTTCTTC
>few|-|TRBV19|TRBJ1-1
CASTPLGGAVRTEAFF
TGTGCCAGTACTCCTCTTGGGGGGGCGGTGAGGACTGAAGCTTTCTTT
>-|TRBD1|TRBV18|TRBJ1-5
CASSRLVGQQNQPQHF
TGTGCCAGCTCACGGCTTGTGGGACAGCAAAATCAGCCCCAGCATTTT
>-|-|TRBV5-5|TRBJ1-6
CASSLEGNRSPLHF
TGTGCCAGCAGCTTGGAGGGGAATCGTTCACCCCTCCACTTT